Listed below are T cell receptor beta chains from one sample, sequenced in a study of shared clonotypes between healthy human individuals. Generated by immunoSEQ multiplex PCR, the TCRdb table keeps only in-frame clones and is missing some. Among about 960,000 clones listed, roughly 72% were seen once. The source material was memory CD4+ T cells sorted from blood. These TCRs come from a man aged 18 to 29 in good health. The CDR3 runs from the conserved cysteine through the conserved F or W. Fields, in order: V gene, D gene, CDR3 protein. D genes are given only for firm matches.

V: TRBV7-3
D: TRBD2
CDR3: CASSPAGSGGRETQYF

V: TRBV30
D: NA
CDR3: CAWRPGGYEQYF

V: TRBV19
D: TRBD1
CDR3: CASSTDRGIYNEQFF

V: TRBV9
D: NA
CDR3: CASSVDQDSYNEQFF

V: TRBV5-1
D: TRBD1
CDR3: CASSPGQGATNEKLFF

V: TRBV6-1
D: NA
CDR3: CASSEGWAGTEKLFF

V: TRBV9
D: NA
CDR3: CASSVKQGNTEAFF

V: TRBV11-2
D: NA
CDR3: CASSLVGDTRWGEQFF

V: TRBV30
D: NA
CDR3: CAWSVYREGYGYTF

V: TRBV28
D: TRBD1
CDR3: CASSTGTGGLDEQYF

V: TRBV11-3
D: NA
CDR3: CASSWGEDTGELFF

V: TRBV5-6
D: NA
CDR3: CASSFGPGVNEKLFF

V: TRBV5-1
D: TRBD2
CDR3: CASSLGLAGVVDTQYF

V: TRBV11-3
D: NA
CDR3: CASSSGPHNEQFF

V: TRBV10-3
D: NA
CDR3: CAISESERVAFF

V: TRBV2
D: NA
CDR3: CASSLPTGFGYGYTF

V: TRBV27
D: TRBD1
CDR3: CASSRGSGTEAFF

V: TRBV4-1
D: NA
CDR3: CASSQGDSGLPQHF

V: TRBV5-1
D: TRBD1
CDR3: CASSRATGEETQYF

V: TRBV2
D: NA
CDR3: CASSESRPSNSPLHF

V: TRBV19
D: TRBD2
CDR3: CASTPRGRDYEQYF

V: TRBV18
D: NA
CDR3: CASSPPGALAGTDTQYF

V: TRBV9
D: TRBD2
CDR3: CASSVADPSGRVGNEQFF

V: TRBV5-1
D: NA
CDR3: CASSLGGEGQPQHF

V: TRBV9
D: NA
CDR3: CASGEDRVLFF

V: TRBV6-1
D: NA
CDR3: CASSEDMGGQPQHF

V: TRBV18
D: NA
CDR3: CASSPPVAPGAEAFF

V: TRBV6-5
D: TRBD1
CDR3: CASRRDTGESSPLHF

V: TRBV2
D: TRBD2
CDR3: CASSRAGGTFYNEQFF

V: TRBV11-3
D: NA
CDR3: CASSSRTASNTGELFF

V: TRBV28
D: NA
CDR3: CASSRGAQQGFSNQPQHF

V: TRBV7-9
D: NA
CDR3: CASSLTGESKGYTF

V: TRBV7-2
D: TRBD1
CDR3: CASGPIGTGGTEAFF

V: TRBV13
D: NA
CDR3: CASSLGNEKLFF

V: TRBV7-8
D: TRBD1
CDR3: CASNQGADTQYF

V: TRBV7-3
D: NA
CDR3: CASSVSGLQETQYF

V: TRBV13
D: TRBD1
CDR3: CASSLVGQGLQETQYF

V: TRBV21-1
D: NA
CDR3: CASSNDPGQGNTGELFF

V: TRBV18
D: NA
CDR3: CASSPTANYGYTF

V: TRBV4-1
D: NA
CDR3: CASSQESWDPVGTGELFF

V: TRBV29-1
D: TRBD1
CDR3: CSVPGGSTEAFF

V: TRBV6-1
D: NA
CDR3: CATSWERNEQYF

V: TRBV21-1
D: NA
CDR3: CASRIGLNYEQYF